The 23 T cell receptor beta chains in this list originate from one sample, sequenced in a study of blood T cell repertoires in COVID-19 (dated by TCRdb to the early 2020s). Receptor libraries were prepared by the immunoSEQ multiplex PCR assay. TCRdb provides this immuneACCESS table in a form limited to in-frame rearrangements. Some clones are lacking; in checked studies, under half of them reflect an unresolved V gene, and why the rest are absent is not known. This sample is represented by a few hundred thousand clones; around 85% of them were singletons. 3% to 4% of the sample is in the top ten clones. The specimen was PBMCs or T cells enriched from blood (not recorded which). Receptors originate from a woman between 40 and 55 years old with acute COVID-19.

A few counts support this clone. The rearrangement uses TRBV11-3 and TRBJ2-7, with 9 bases lining up with TRBD2. The germline V gene has CDR1 SGHNT and CDR2 YENEEA. J gave up 2 bases and V 5 bases, and 4 bases lay outside the gene matches. The CDR3 covers 14 residues. CDR3 loop: CASSMGLATYEQYF. As DNA, the CDR3 is TGTGCCAGCAGCATGGGACTAGCCACCTACGAGCAGTACTTC.

The chain employs TRBV12-3 or TRBV12-4 and TRBJ1-2; TRBD1 aligns across 7 bases. This CDR3 contains 13 residues. The ends lost 3 bases at V and 4 bases at J; junction bases unmatched: 2. The chain's CDR3 is CASSFRGAYGYTF. CDR3 in DNA: TGTGCCAGCAGTTTCAGGGGGGCCTATGGCTACACCTTC.

On this clone: One junction end does not reproduce the germline sequence, and a read error may be involved. V and J are TRBV28 and TRBJ2-1; 11 bases align to TRBD2. This CDR3 has 14 residues. Germline-derived CDR1 and CDR2 are MDHEN and SYDVKM. The CDR3 protein is CASSAPSSGRLPLF. CDR3 coding DNA: TGTGCCAGCAGTGCCCCGTCTAGCGGGAGGTTACCACTCTTC.

The chain has TRBV7-2 and TRBJ1-4; D is perhaps TRBD1 (6 bases). The CDR3 length is 15 residues. Per the germline V gene, CDR1 is SGHTA and CDR2 is FQGNSA. Trimming stripped 3 bases from V and 3 bases from J, with 11 bases between. The CDR3 nucleotides are TGTGCCAGCAGCTTGCGGGGGCGTGCTAATGAAAAACTGTTTTTT. It yields the protein CASSLRGRANEKLFF.

Concerning this clone: Possible read error: a much larger clone is one base away. The CDR3 loop reads CASRGVNQPQHF. In DNA form, the CDR3 reads TGTGCCAGCAGGGGAGTTAATCAGCCCCAGCATTTT. The chain is built from TRBV28 and TRBJ1-5; D remains ambiguous. From germline, CDR1 is MDHEN and CDR2 SYDVKM. V shed 6 bases and J shed 4 bases, with 7 bases lying between them. The length of the CDR3 is 12 residues.

This chain joins TRBV7-6 and TRBJ2-3; 9 bases agree with TRBD2. CDR3 length: 19 residues. Germline V lookup: CDR1 SGHVS, CDR2 FNYEAQ. Trimming at V came to 6 bases and at J to 1 base, leaving 17 bases not matched to a gene. CDR3 DNA sequence: TGTGCCAGCAGGAAAGCGGGAGGCCTACTAGAAGGGGGCACAGATACGCAGTATTTT. It encodes CASRKAGGLLEGGTDTQYF.

V and J are TRBV7-2 and TRBJ2-5; 12 bases line up with TRBD2. The germline V gene encodes CDR1 SGHTA and CDR2 FQGNSA. The CDR3 is 16 amino acids. Trimming cost V 0 bases and J 5 bases; bases outside gene matches: 4. CDR3 sequence: CASSLAYLAGGETQYF. The CDR3 DNA follows: TGTGCCAGCAGCTTAGCTTACCTAGCGGGAGGGGAGACCCAGTACTTC.

The V gene is TRBV24-1, the J gene TRBJ2-1, with 9 nucleotides matching TRBD2. The CDR3 has 15 residues. The germline gives CDR1 KGHDR, CDR2 SFDVKD. V trimming: 8 bases; J trimming: 7 bases; junction bases outside the gene matches: 11. CDR3 region: CATTSSAGGSNEQFF. CDR3 DNA sequence: TGTGCCACCACTTCTTCTGCGGGAGGGAGTAATGAGCAGTTCTTC.

This sequence joins TRBV9 and TRBJ1-2; D remains ambiguous. Germline CDR1 and CDR2: SGDLS and YYNGEE. V dropped 3 bases and J dropped 2 bases, with 17 bases sitting between them. The CDR3 runs to 16 residues. The chain's CDR3 is CASSGGLPEGNYGYTF. The CDR3 region has the DNA TGTGCCAGCAGCGGAGGCCTCCCAGAGGGCAACTATGGCTACACCTTC.

This clone appeared many times. This chain uses TRBV5-5 with TRBJ2-2; perhaps TRBD1 as D (6 bases). From germline, CDR1 is SGHKS and CDR2 YYEKEE (reference sequence). The germline V and J ends were trimmed by 0 bases and 4 bases, with 19 bases remaining between them. The CDR3 loop spans 18 amino acids. CDR3 DNA sequence: TGTGCCAGCAGCTTGGTGTGGCGGCAGGGGTCAGGCACCGGGGAGCTGTTTTTT. This sequence encodes CASSLVWRQGSGTGELFF.

The CDR3 reads CASSQGFGGNEKLFF. DNA of the CDR3: TGTGCCAGCAGCCAAGGGTTCGGCGGTAATGAAAAACTGTTTTTT. The rearrangement uses TRBV3-1 (or the pseudogene TRBV3-2) and TRBJ1-4; D remains unclear. CDR3 size: 15 residues. V lost 1 base, J lost 4 bases, and 10 bases lay in between. Germline CDR1 and CDR2: LGHDT and YNNKEL (reference sequence).

The chain links TRBV28 to TRBJ1-5; the D gene is possibly TRBD1 (5 bases). This CDR3 region has 16 residues. V shed 4 bases and J shed 7 bases, with 20 bases lying between them. Germline-derived CDR1 and CDR2 are MDHEN and SYDVKM. CDR3 in amino acids: CASSYRSGTTGQPQHF. CDR3 bases: TGTGCCAGCAGTTACCGATCGGGGACTACTGGGCAGCCCCAGCATTTT.

The V gene is TRBV27, the J gene TRBJ1-5; tentative D call: TRBD1 (5 bases). This CDR3 contains 13 residues. Trimming took off 6 bases at V and 6 bases at J, with 12 bases between the two ends. CDR1 and CDR2 (germline): MNHEY, SMNVEV (reference sequence). The CDR3 DNA follows: TGTGCCAGCAGGAGCAGGGATCGTCAGCCCCAGCATTTT. Protein sequence: CASRSRDRQPQHF.

The V call is TRBV29-1, the J call TRBJ2-7, with 7 bases fitting TRBD2. The CDR3 consists of 15 residues. V shed 4 bases and J 5 bases; nucleotides not matched to a gene: 14. Germline loops: CDR1 SQVTM, CDR2 ANQGSEA. CDR3 sequence reads: CSVGGAGVYVNEQYF. Here the CDR3 DNA reads TGCAGCGTTGGCGGGGCGGGAGTGTACGTTAACGAGCAGTACTTC.

V usage is TRBV28 and J usage is TRBJ2-7; tentative D call: TRBD1 (5 bases). The ends were cut back, 3 bases at V and 5 bases at J, with 11 bases in the middle. This CDR3 is built from 13 residues. From germline, CDR1 is MDHEN and CDR2 SYDVKM. As DNA, the CDR3 is TGTGCCAGCAGTTTCTTGTCACAGGACGAGCAGTACTTC. Protein: CASSFLSQDEQYF.

This rearrangement joins TRBV21-1 to TRBJ2-7; the D call TRBD2 from the table was never checked on the DNA. TRBV21-1 is listed as a pseudogene. There are 17 residues in the CDR3. This CDR3 is CASSRTDSGRQTYEQYF. CDR3 DNA: TGTGCCAGCAGCAGGACGGATAGCGGGAGGCAGACCTACGAGCAGTACTTC.

The chain has TRBV13 and TRBJ1-2; 10 nucleotides match TRBD1. Germline CDR1 and CDR2: PRHDT and FYEKMQ (reference sequence). This CDR3 region has 16 residues. The junction had 13 bases not matched to a gene; V was cut back by 8 bases and J by 4 bases. The CDR3 loop reads CASSNSGQGSPYGYTF. In DNA, the CDR3 is TGTGCCAGCTCGAATTCGGGACAGGGGAGCCCCTATGGCTACACCTTC.

V gene TRBV4-1 combines with J gene TRBJ2-1; 9 nucleotides line up with TRBD2. The CDR3 contains 16 residues. Germline V gene data show CDR1 as MGHRA and CDR2 as YSYEKL. V was pared by 0 bases and J by 4 bases, with 4 bases of the junction left unmatched. For the CDR3, the DNA is TGCGCCAGCAGCCAAGATGGGAGCGGGGGGTACAATGAGCAGTTCTTC. Protein sequence: CASSQDGSGGYNEQFF.

The CDR3 loop is CASSSIPPAGKEQFF. The CDR3 coding sequence is TGTGCCAGCAGTTCTATCCCCCCGGCGGGTAAAGAGCAGTTCTTC. V and J are TRBV28 and TRBJ2-1, with a weak D call TRBD2 (5 bases). The CDR3 loop spans 15 amino acids. With 4 bases removed from V and 10 bases from J, the gap between germline ends came to 20 bases. Germline V gene sequence: CDR1 MDHEN, CDR2 SYDVKM.

This clone was recorded a few times. This rearrangement joins TRBV28 to TRBJ1-5, with 7 bases fitting TRBD1. Per the germline V gene, CDR1 is MDHEN and CDR2 is SYDVKM. Unmatched junction bases numbered 19, after V lost 9 bases and J lost 8 bases. This CDR3 contains 16 residues. The CDR3 bases are TGTGCCAGTCGGGGGATAGGGGGCGTGTGGGTGAAGCCCCAGCATTTT. Amino acid sequence: CASRGIGGVWVKPQHF.

The rearrangement uses TRBV27 and TRBJ2-7; 11 bases match TRBD2. Germline V gene lookup returns CDR1 MNHEY and CDR2 SMNVEV (reference sequence). This CDR3 spans 16 amino acids. J gave up 6 bases and V 1 base, and 8 bases lay outside the gene matches. CDR3: CASSLYSGLAVSEQYF. Here the CDR3 DNA reads TGTGCCAGCAGTTTATATTCGGGACTAGCGGTCTCCGAGCAGTACTTC.

There are a few counts of this clone. J is TRBJ2-5 and V is TRBV10-1; D is unresolved. V was trimmed by 5 bases and J by 1 base, leaving 8 bases between them. Germline V CDR1 and CDR2: WNHNN, SYGVQD (reference sequence). This CDR3 comprises 13 residues. The CDR3 sequence is CASSPGLQETQYF. Here the CDR3 DNA reads TGCGCCAGCAGTCCGGGTCTCCAAGAGACCCAGTACTTC.

The V and J genes are TRBV15 and TRBJ2-1; D may be TRBD1 (6 bases). Germline CDR1 is LNHNV and CDR2 is YYDKDF (reference sequence). Trimming removed 5 bases from V and 6 bases from J, with 20 bases in between. The CDR3 runs to 16 residues. CDR3 region: CATSSLTGKDSNEQFF. CDR3 nucleotide sequence: TGTGCCACCAGCTCCCTCACAGGGAAGGACAGCAATGAGCAGTTCTTC. Full variable domain (outside the CDR3, taken from reference TRBV15 and TRBJ2-1): DAMVIQNPRYQVTQFGKPVTLSCSQTLNHNVMYWYQQKSSQAPKLLFHYYDKDFNNEADTPDNFQSRRPNTSFCFLDIRSPGLGDTAMYLCATSSLTGKDSNEQFFGPGTRLTVL.